This entry concerns a single T cell receptor (beta chain). Other DNA sequences within the sample encode an identical CDR3. Germline loops: CDR1 LGHDT, CDR2 YNNKEL (reference sequence). CDR3 size: 16 residues. Trimming took 0 bases from V and 1 from J, leaving 10 bases between them. The sample belongs to a study of blood T cell repertoires in COVID-19. The data were produced by immunoSEQ multiplex PCR, yet TCRdb's version contains in-frame clones alone and is incomplete. Of some 250,000 clones in the sample, more than 65% were seen once. The receptor was isolated from a woman younger than 35 with acute or convalescent COVID-19. The chain combines TRBV3-1 (or the pseudogene TRBV3-2) with TRBJ2-1, with D tentatively TRBD2 (5 bases). Sequenced sample: peripheral blood. This CDR3 is CASSQETSGSYNEQFF. The CDR3 DNA follows: TGTGCCAGCAGCCAAGAAACCAGCGGATCCTACAATGAGCAGTTCTTC.